This is a list of T cell receptor beta chains from one sample in a study of cytotoxic CD8 clonotypes in ibrutinib-treated CLL. Profiling relied on immunoSEQ multiplex PCR, and the TCRdb table lists in-frame clones only, not all of them. The table lists over 100,000 clones, 55% to 75% of them singletons, with 30% to 45% in the top ten. The material sequenced was PBMCs, taken after 24 months of ibrutinib treatment. Source of these receptors: a human donor with chronic lymphocytic leukemia. Each CDR3 is given with its conserved first and last residue. A D gene is named only where the DNA matches it firmly. Clone size is shown for a subset of rows, as once, few, many or a class of expanded clone.

CDR3aa: CASSEIGDTQYF
CDR3nt: TGTGCCAGCAGTGAGATCGGGGATACGCAGTATTTT
v_gene: TRBV6-1
len: 12
d_gene: -
j_gene: TRBJ2-3
abundance: -

CDR3aa: CASSQEAGSPLHF
CDR3nt: TGCGCCAGCAGCCAAGAGGCGGGCTCACCCCTCCACTTT
v_gene: TRBV4-1
len: 13
d_gene: -
j_gene: TRBJ1-6
abundance: few

CDR3aa: CASSFPGETQYF
CDR3nt: TGTGCCAGCAGCTTTCCTGGAGAGACCCAGTACTTC
v_gene: TRBV7-8
len: 12
d_gene: -
j_gene: TRBJ2-5
abundance: few

CDR3aa: CSPEDRVRSNEKLFF
CDR3nt: TGCAGCCCCGAGGACAGGGTCAGGTCTAATGAAAAACTGTTTTTT
v_gene: TRBV29-1
len: 15
d_gene: TRBD1
j_gene: TRBJ1-4
abundance: -

CDR3aa: CASRATGTGTYNEQFF
CDR3nt: TGTGCCAGCAGGGCGACCGGGACAGGCACCTACAATGAGCAGTTCTTC
v_gene: TRBV27
len: 16
d_gene: TRBD1
j_gene: TRBJ2-1
abundance: -

CDR3aa: CAAKEGDSPLHF
CDR3nt: TGTGCCGCCAAAGAGGGGGATTCACCCCTCCACTTT
v_gene: TRBV15
len: 12
d_gene: -
j_gene: TRBJ1-6
abundance: many

CDR3aa: CASSDRGTVQEAFF
CDR3nt: TGTGCCAGCAGTGACCGCGGGACAGTGCAAGAAGCTTTCTTT
v_gene: TRBV6-5
len: 14
d_gene: TRBD1
j_gene: TRBJ1-1
abundance: -

CDR3aa: CASSNTGNNYEQYF
CDR3nt: TGCGCCAGCAGCAACACAGGGAATAACTACGAGCAGTACTTC
v_gene: TRBV5-1
len: 14
d_gene: -
j_gene: TRBJ2-7
abundance: -

CDR3aa: CASRDYSTDTQYF
CDR3nt: TGTGCCAGCAGGGACTACTCCACAGATACGCAGTATTTT
v_gene: TRBV6-5
len: 13
d_gene: -
j_gene: TRBJ2-3
abundance: -

CDR3aa: CASSRLGIDRVNGGYTF
CDR3nt: TGTGCCAGCAGCCGCTTGGGGATAGACAGGGTGAATGGAGGCTACACCTTC
v_gene: TRBV5-6
len: 17
d_gene: TRBD1
j_gene: TRBJ1-2
abundance: -

CDR3aa: CASRGQGRAEAFF
CDR3nt: TGTGCCAGCAGGGGACAGGGGAGAGCTGAAGCTTTCTTT
v_gene: TRBV6-6
len: 13
d_gene: TRBD1
j_gene: TRBJ1-1
abundance: many

CDR3aa: CASSRQGQGEQYF
CDR3nt: TGTGCCAGCAGCCGACAGGGGCAGGGCGAGCAGTACTTC
v_gene: TRBV11-3
len: 13
d_gene: TRBD1
j_gene: TRBJ2-7
abundance: once

CDR3aa: CASSLTPVTVTEAFF
CDR3nt: TGTGCCAGCAGCTTAACGCCGGTTACGGTCACTGAAGCTTTCTTT
v_gene: TRBV7-3
len: 15
d_gene: -
j_gene: TRBJ1-1
abundance: -

CDR3aa: CASSHRDRDEQFF
CDR3nt: TGTGCCAGCAGCCACCGGGACAGAGATGAGCAGTTCTTC
v_gene: TRBV7-6
len: 13
d_gene: TRBD1
j_gene: TRBJ2-1
abundance: -

CDR3aa: CASSQDTHLASGGRQETQYF
CDR3nt: TGCGCCAGCAGCCAAGATACTCACTTGGCCTCCGGGGGACGTCAAGAGACCCAGTACTTC
v_gene: TRBV4-1
len: 20
d_gene: -
j_gene: TRBJ2-5
abundance: -

CDR3aa: CASSFSWDRGVATGNTIYF
CDR3nt: TGTGCCAGCAGCTTTAGCTGGGACAGGGGCGTCGCAACTGGAAACACCATATATTTT
v_gene: TRBV5-6
len: 19
d_gene: TRBD1
j_gene: TRBJ1-3
abundance: -

CDR3aa: CASSTDARGTEAFF
CDR3nt: TGTGCCAGCAGCACTGATGCGAGGGGCACTGAAGCTTTCTTT
v_gene: TRBV7-9
len: 14
d_gene: -
j_gene: TRBJ1-1
abundance: -

CDR3aa: CAWSASPTVLWAFF
CDR3nt: TGTGCCTGGAGTGCATCCCCCACGGTTTTGTGGGCTTTCTTT
v_gene: TRBV30
len: 14
d_gene: -
j_gene: TRBJ1-1
abundance: once

CDR3aa: CASRPGQGVTYGYTF
CDR3nt: TGTGCCAGTAGACCCGGCCAGGGGGTTACCTATGGCTACACCTTC
v_gene: TRBV19
len: 15
d_gene: TRBD1
j_gene: TRBJ1-2
abundance: few

CDR3aa: CASSPRERNTGELFF
CDR3nt: TGTGCCAGCTCACCACGAGAACGGAACACCGGGGAGCTGTTTTTT
v_gene: TRBV18
len: 15
d_gene: -
j_gene: TRBJ2-2
abundance: -

CDR3aa: CASSPGEGPSIQHF
CDR3nt: TGCGCCAGCAGCCCAGGGGAGGGACCATCTATCCAGCATTTT
v_gene: TRBV5-1
len: 14
d_gene: -
j_gene: TRBJ1-5
abundance: -

CDR3aa: CASTGFSETQYF
CDR3nt: TGTGCCAGCACTGGGTTCTCGGAGACCCAGTACTTC
v_gene: TRBV6-6
len: 12
d_gene: -
j_gene: TRBJ2-5
abundance: few

CDR3aa: CASSLGQGALDEQFF
CDR3nt: TGTGCCAGCAGCTTGGGACAGGGGGCGTTGGATGAGCAGTTCTTC
v_gene: TRBV7-2
len: 15
d_gene: TRBD1
j_gene: TRBJ2-1
abundance: few

CDR3aa: CATRRDREPEQFF
CDR3nt: TGTGCCACTAGGAGGGACAGGGAACCTGAGCAGTTCTTC
v_gene: TRBV2
len: 13
d_gene: TRBD1
j_gene: TRBJ2-1
abundance: -

CDR3aa: CASSPRLAGGAKNIQYF
CDR3nt: TGTGCCAGCAGCCCGAGACTAGCGGGGGGCGCCAAAAACATTCAGTACTTC
v_gene: TRBV7-2
len: 17
d_gene: TRBD2
j_gene: TRBJ2-4
abundance: -

CDR3aa: CAWSVGANVLTF
CDR3nt: TGTGCCTGGTCGGTGGGGGCCAACGTCCTGACTTTC
v_gene: TRBV30
len: 12
d_gene: -
j_gene: TRBJ2-6
abundance: -

CDR3aa: CASSSGTSGGRVQFF
CDR3nt: TGCGCCAGCAGCTCCGGGACTAGCGGGGGAAGAGTGCAGTTCTTC
v_gene: TRBV5-1
len: 15
d_gene: TRBD2
j_gene: TRBJ2-1
abundance: few

CDR3aa: CASSLAASGTAYEQYF
CDR3nt: TGCGCCAGCAGCTTGGCGGCTAGCGGGACGGCCTACGAGCAGTACTTC
v_gene: TRBV5-1
len: 16
d_gene: TRBD2
j_gene: TRBJ2-7
abundance: few

CDR3aa: CSVIRGSGNTIYF
CDR3nt: TGCAGCGTAATCCGGGGATCTGGAAACACCATATATTTT
v_gene: TRBV29-1
len: 13
d_gene: -
j_gene: TRBJ1-3
abundance: once

CDR3aa: CASSPRTGDGNQPQHF
CDR3nt: TGTGCCAGTAGTCCCCGGACAGGGGACGGGAATCAGCCCCAGCATTTT
v_gene: TRBV19
len: 16
d_gene: TRBD1
j_gene: TRBJ1-5
abundance: few

CDR3aa: CASSREGASGNTIYF
CDR3nt: TGTGCCAGTAGTAGGGAGGGGGCCTCTGGAAACACCATATATTTT
v_gene: TRBV19
len: 15
d_gene: TRBD1
j_gene: TRBJ1-3
abundance: -

CDR3aa: CASTLVAGQAYEQYF
CDR3nt: TGTGCCAGCACCCTCGTGGCAGGTCAAGCCTACGAGCAGTACTTC
v_gene: TRBV6-5
len: 15
d_gene: -
j_gene: TRBJ2-7
abundance: -

CDR3aa: CAWTDHYNSPLHF
CDR3nt: TGTGCCTGGACCGACCACTATAATTCACCCCTCCACTTT
v_gene: TRBV30
len: 13
d_gene: -
j_gene: TRBJ1-6
abundance: -

CDR3aa: CSVYSTYGYTF
CDR3nt: TGCAGCGTTTACAGCACCTATGGCTACACCTTC
v_gene: TRBV29-1
len: 11
d_gene: -
j_gene: TRBJ1-2
abundance: -

CDR3aa: CAISEISGPYEQYF
CDR3nt: TGTGCCATCAGTGAGATTAGCGGACCCTACGAGCAGTACTTC
v_gene: TRBV10-3
len: 14
d_gene: -
j_gene: TRBJ2-7
abundance: -

CDR3aa: CASLGQANNSPLHF
CDR3nt: TGTGCCAGCCTGGGGCAGGCGAATAATTCACCCCTCCACTTT
v_gene: TRBV6-5
len: 14
d_gene: -
j_gene: TRBJ1-6
abundance: few

CDR3aa: CASSLVFSNSPLHF
CDR3nt: TGTGCCAGCAGCTTAGTGTTCAGTAATTCACCCCTCCACTTT
v_gene: TRBV7-2
len: 14
d_gene: -
j_gene: TRBJ1-6
abundance: -

CDR3aa: CASSSDRESEQYF
CDR3nt: TGTGCCAGCAGCTCCGACAGGGAGAGCGAGCAGTACTTC
v_gene: TRBV7-3
len: 13
d_gene: TRBD1
j_gene: TRBJ2-7
abundance: many

CDR3aa: CASSVGRTSNNEQFF
CDR3nt: TGTGCCAGCAGCGTAGGACGAACGAGCAACAATGAGCAGTTCTTC
v_gene: TRBV9
len: 15
d_gene: -
j_gene: TRBJ2-1
abundance: few

CDR3aa: CASSLEGTNEQFF
CDR3nt: TGCGCCAGCAGCTTGGAAGGGACCAATGAGCAGTTCTTC
v_gene: TRBV5-1
len: 13
d_gene: -
j_gene: TRBJ2-1
abundance: -

CDR3aa: CASSGARSSGGEYYEQYF
CDR3nt: TGTGCCAGCAGCGGTGCCCGATCTAGCGGGGGGGAGTACTACGAGCAGTACTTC
v_gene: TRBV7-2
len: 18
d_gene: TRBD2
j_gene: TRBJ2-7
abundance: -

CDR3aa: CASAGSSGQYF
CDR3nt: TGTGCTAGTGCCGGATCCTCGGGGCAGTACTTC
v_gene: TRBV12-5
len: 11
d_gene: -
j_gene: TRBJ2-7
abundance: -